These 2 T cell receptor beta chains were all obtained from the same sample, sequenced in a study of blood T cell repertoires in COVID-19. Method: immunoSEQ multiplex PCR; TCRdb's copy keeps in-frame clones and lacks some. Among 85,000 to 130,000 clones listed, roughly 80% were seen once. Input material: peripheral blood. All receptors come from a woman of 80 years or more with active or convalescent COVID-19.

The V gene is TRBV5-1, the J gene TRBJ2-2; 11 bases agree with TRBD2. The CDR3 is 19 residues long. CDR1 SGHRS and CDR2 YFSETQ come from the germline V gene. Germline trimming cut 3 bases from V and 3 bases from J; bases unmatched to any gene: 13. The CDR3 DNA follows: TGCGCCAGCAGCTCAAAACGGGGGAAGGGACTAGCGGACACCGGGGAGCTGTTTTTT. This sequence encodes CASSSKRGKGLADTGELFF.

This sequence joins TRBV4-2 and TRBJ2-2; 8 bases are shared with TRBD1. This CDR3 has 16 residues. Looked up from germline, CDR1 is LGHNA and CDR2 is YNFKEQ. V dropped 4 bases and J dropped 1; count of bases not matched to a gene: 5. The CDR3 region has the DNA TGTGCCAGCAGCCCCCCGGGACAGGTGAACACCGGGGAGCTGTTTTTT. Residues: CASSPPGQVNTGELFF.